Sequencing of this TCR beta chain was carried out in a study of T cell responses to AZD1222 COVID-19 vaccine. Study-level results: Donors in the cohort were predominantly white British and more often female, and clonal diversity was possibly underestimated. Repertoire collection took place solely once the T cell response had peaked. At study baseline, merely over 5 AZD1222 recipients were seropositive. Spike-wide coverage was observed for vaccine-associated CD4 TCRs, with dominant responses at 160-218 and 743-854.

The V end lost 6 bases, the J end lost 9 bases, and 9 bases lay between the germline ends. This CDR3 has 11 amino acids. A word on this clone: Its antigen remains unknown.

Generated by immunoSEQ multiplex PCR, the TCRdb table keeps only in-frame clones and is missing some. The data contain 80,000 to 95,000 clones, around 92% of them seen just once; the ten biggest clones take up approximately 2.8%. The receptor was derived from an adult in good health. The chain links TRBV12-3 or TRBV12-4 to TRBJ2-1; D is undetermined. The sequences come from peripheral blood, collected on day 0 of MenACWY control vaccination. CDR3 residues: CASRTSGEQFF. In nucleotides, the CDR3 is TGTGCCAGCAGGACATCGGGTGAGCAGTTCTTC.